The clone carrying this T cell receptor beta chain was counted a few times. Its antigen remains unidentified. Germline V gene data show CDR1 as MNHEY and CDR2 as SVGEGT. V shed 6 bases and J 2 bases; nucleotides not matched to a gene: 9. The CDR3 runs to 16 residues. Sequencing libraries made from TCR beta cDNA carried unique molecular identifiers. T cells numbering roughly 1 to 10 million yielded roughly 0.5 million cDNA molecules. TCRdb processed the PCR reads anew with MiXCR; each CDR3 protein has one entry. Of more than 450,000 distinct CDR3 sequences listed, under 40% are singletons. This record belongs to a study of post-analysis software for immune sequencing data. Study as a whole: The cohort encompassed relapsing-remitting, secondary progressive and progressive-relapsing multiple sclerosis disease courses.

General study points: F measure grouped same-batch samples tightly together. A few TRBV segments were significantly more frequent in patients than in controls. TRBV5-6, TRBV5-1 and TRBV20-1 were among these segments. Controls' normalized Chao1 diversity significantly exceeded that of multiple sclerosis patients.

The clonotype comes from a girl between 2 and 17 years old with multiple sclerosis. The chain couples TRBV6-2 or TRBV6-3 to TRBJ1-2; TRBD1 matches at 10 bases. Sequenced input: blood. As DNA, the CDR3 is TGTGCCAGCAGCCCAGAGGGGACAGGGGAAAACTATGGCTACACCTTC. Protein product: CASSPEGTGENYGYTF.